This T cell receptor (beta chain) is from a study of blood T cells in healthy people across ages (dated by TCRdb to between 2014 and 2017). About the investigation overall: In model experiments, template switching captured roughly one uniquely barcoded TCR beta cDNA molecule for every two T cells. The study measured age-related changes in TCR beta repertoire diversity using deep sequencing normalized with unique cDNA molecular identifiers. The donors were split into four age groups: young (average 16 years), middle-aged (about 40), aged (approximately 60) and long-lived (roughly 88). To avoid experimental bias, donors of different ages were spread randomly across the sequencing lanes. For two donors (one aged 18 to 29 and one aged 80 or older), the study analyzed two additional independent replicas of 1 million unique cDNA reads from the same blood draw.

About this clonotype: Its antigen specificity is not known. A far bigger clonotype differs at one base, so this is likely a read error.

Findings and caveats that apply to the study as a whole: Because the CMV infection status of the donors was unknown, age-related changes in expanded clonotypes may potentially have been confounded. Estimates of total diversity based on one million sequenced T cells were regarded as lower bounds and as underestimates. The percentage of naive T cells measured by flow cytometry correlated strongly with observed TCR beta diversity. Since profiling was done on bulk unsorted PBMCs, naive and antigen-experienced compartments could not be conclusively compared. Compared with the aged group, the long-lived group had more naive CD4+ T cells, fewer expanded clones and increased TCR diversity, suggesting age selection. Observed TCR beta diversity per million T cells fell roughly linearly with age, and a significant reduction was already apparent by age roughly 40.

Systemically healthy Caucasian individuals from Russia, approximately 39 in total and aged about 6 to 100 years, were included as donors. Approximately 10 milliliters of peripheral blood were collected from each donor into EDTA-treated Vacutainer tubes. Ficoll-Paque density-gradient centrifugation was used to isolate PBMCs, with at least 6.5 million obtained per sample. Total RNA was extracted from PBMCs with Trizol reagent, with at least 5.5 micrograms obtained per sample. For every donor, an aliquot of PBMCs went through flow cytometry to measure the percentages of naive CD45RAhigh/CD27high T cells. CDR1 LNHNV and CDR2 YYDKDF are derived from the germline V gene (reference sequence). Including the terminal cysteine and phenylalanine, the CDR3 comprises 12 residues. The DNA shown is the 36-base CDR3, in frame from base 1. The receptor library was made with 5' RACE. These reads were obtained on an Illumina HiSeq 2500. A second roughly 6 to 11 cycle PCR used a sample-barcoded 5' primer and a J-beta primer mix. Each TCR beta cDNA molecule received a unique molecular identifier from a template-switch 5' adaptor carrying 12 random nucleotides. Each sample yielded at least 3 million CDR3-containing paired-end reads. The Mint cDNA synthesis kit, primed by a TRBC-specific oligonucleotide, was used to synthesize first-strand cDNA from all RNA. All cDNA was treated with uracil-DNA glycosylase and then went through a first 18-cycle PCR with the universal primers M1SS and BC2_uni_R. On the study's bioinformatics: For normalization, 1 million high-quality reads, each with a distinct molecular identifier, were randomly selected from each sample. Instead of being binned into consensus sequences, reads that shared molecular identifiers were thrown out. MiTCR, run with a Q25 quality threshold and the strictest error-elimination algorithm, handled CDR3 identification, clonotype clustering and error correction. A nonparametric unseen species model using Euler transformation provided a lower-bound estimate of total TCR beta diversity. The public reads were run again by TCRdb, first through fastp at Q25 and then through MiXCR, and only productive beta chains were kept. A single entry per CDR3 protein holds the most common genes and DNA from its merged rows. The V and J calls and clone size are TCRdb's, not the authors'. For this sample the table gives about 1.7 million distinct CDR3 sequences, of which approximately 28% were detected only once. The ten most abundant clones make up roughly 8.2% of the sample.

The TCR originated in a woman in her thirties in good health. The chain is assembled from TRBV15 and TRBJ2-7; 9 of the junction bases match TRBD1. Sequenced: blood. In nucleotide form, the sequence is TGTGCCACCAGCGGACAGGGGTACGAGCTGTACTTC. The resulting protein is CATSGQGYELYF.